The 2 T cell receptor beta chains below come from one sample, sequenced in a study of blood T cell repertoires in COVID-19. Using immunoSEQ multiplex PCR, the repertoire was profiled, and TCRdb retains in-frame clones only, with some absent. The sample yields some 330,000 clones, approximately 88% seen once. The specimen sequenced was peripheral blood. Receptors originate from a woman between 45 and 65 years old with active or convalescent COVID-19.

V and J are TRBV28 and TRBJ2-5; D not resolved. The germline V gene encodes CDR1 MDHEN and CDR2 SYDVKM. Trimming removed 3 bases at V and 1 base at J, with 9 bases between. This CDR3 comprises 14 residues. The DNA for the CDR3 is TGTGCCAGCAGTTTTTTCGCGGCCCAAGAGACCCAGTACTTC. Translating it yields CASSFFAAQETQYF.

The chain joins TRBV2 to TRBJ2-4; 11 positions match TRBD2. The CDR3 runs 15 residues. Germline V gives CDR1 SNHLY, CDR2 FYNNEI. V lost 6 bases, J lost 6 bases, and 7 bases stayed unmatched. The CDR3 coding sequence is TGTGCCAGCAGCGCGCTAGCGGGGGGAGCAAACATTCAGTACTTC. It specifies CASSALAGGANIQYF.